Below, 30 T cell receptor beta chains from the same sample are listed, as sequenced in a study of blood T cell repertoires in COVID-19. Method: immunoSEQ multiplex PCR; TCRdb's copy keeps in-frame clones and lacks some. Of about 75,000 clones listed, 84% were seen once; the top ten hold more than 20%. What was sequenced was peripheral blood. These receptors all come from a woman in her 50s with acute or convalescent COVID-19.

The CDR3 DNA sequence: TGCGCCAGAACTAACAGGAGCTCCTATAATTCACCCCTCCACTTT. Translated: CARTNRSSYNSPLHF. The chain is built from TRBV5-1 and TRBJ1-6; D is possibly TRBD1 (5 bases). CDR1 is SGHRS and CDR2 is YFSETQ in the germline V gene. The CDR3 runs to 15 residues. Between the trimmed V and J ends, which lost 8 bases and 0 bases, there was a span of 12 bases.

CDR3 in DNA: TGTGCCATCAGTGAGGGGGACATTTCTCGGACTGAAGCTTTCTTT. Protein product: CAISEGDISRTEAFF. V is TRBV10-3 and J is TRBJ1-1, with TRBD1 as a possible D gene (6 bases). CDR1 and CDR2 (germline): ENHRY, SYGVKD. Trimming cost V 2 bases and J 5 bases, with 15 bases left between them. The CDR3 loop spans 15 amino acids.

The gene calls are TRBV15 and TRBJ2-3; D may be TRBD2 (5 bases). V lost 5 bases, J lost 5 bases, and 23 bases lay in between. The CDR3 sequence is 17 residues long. Germline V gene sequence: CDR1 LNHNV, CDR2 YYDKDF (reference sequence). CDR3 sequence (DNA): TGTGCCACCAGCCGGGCTCGGGGTGTCCCCAGTGGAGATACGCAGTATTTT. Protein sequence: CATSRARGVPSGDTQYF.

This chain uses TRBV18 with TRBJ2-7; a weak D match, TRBD1 (5 bases). Germline V CDR1 and CDR2: KGHSH, LQKENI. The CDR3 loop spans 12 amino acids. V lost 3 bases to trimming and J lost 3 bases, with 6 bases between them. The CDR3 DNA follows: TGTGCCAGCTCACCGACAGTCTACGAGCAGTACTTC. This gives the protein CASSPTVYEQYF.

V gene TRBV6-1 combines with J gene TRBJ2-5; D may be TRBD1 (6 bases). In germline, CDR1 is MNHNS, CDR2 SASEGT. V was pared by 0 bases and J by 2 bases, with 10 bases between. The CDR3 sequence is 15 residues long. This chain's CDR3 is CASSEAQGGQETQYF. CDR3 bases: TGTGCCAGCAGTGAAGCGCAAGGGGGACAAGAGACCCAGTACTTC.

This chain uses TRBV6-5 with TRBJ1-1; unclear D gene. CDR1 and CDR2 (germline): MNHEY, SVGAGI. Between the trimmed V and J ends, which lost 5 bases and 4 bases, there was a span of 11 bases. There are 13 residues in the CDR3. The CDR3 protein is CASSLLVGTEAFF. Here the CDR3 DNA reads TGTGCCAGCAGTCTACTAGTGGGCACTGAAGCTTTCTTT.

V usage is TRBV6-4 and J usage is TRBJ2-3; 7 nucleotides align to TRBD1. The V gene end was trimmed by 0 bases and the J gene end by 4 bases; junction bases not matched to a gene: 7. Germline CDR1 reads MRHNA; CDR2 reads SNTAGT. This CDR3 has 16 residues. DNA of the CDR3: TGTGCCAGCAGTGACTCGGCAGGGGGTTCTGCAGATACGCAGTATTTT. Its translation is CASSDSAGGSADTQYF.

The V gene is TRBV7-9, the J gene TRBJ2-1; the D is unclear. There are 12 residues in the CDR3. The germline CDR1 and CDR2 sequences are SEHNR and FQNEAQ (reference sequence). Trimming removed 3 bases at V and 9 bases at J, with 9 bases between. The CDR3 loop reads CASSLVASEQFF. CDR3 in DNA: TGTGCCAGCAGCTTGGTGGCTAGTGAGCAGTTCTTC.

The genes are TRBV23-1 and TRBJ1-1; D perhaps matches TRBD1 (5 bases). TRBV23-1 has ORF status, its function being uncertain. The CDR3 contains 15 residues. V was clipped by 0 bases and J by 5 bases, with 13 bases between them. CDR3 sequence reads: CASSQSKGLGTEAFF. CDR3 DNA: TGCGCCAGCAGTCAATCAAAGGGGCTGGGGACTGAAGCTTTCTTT.

CDR3 coding DNA: TGTGCCAGCAATCTACAGGGACGCACTGAAGCTTTCTTT. Protein product: CASNLQGRTEAFF. The V and J genes are TRBV2 and TRBJ1-1; TRBD1 might be the D (6 bases). V shed 7 bases and J shed 4 bases, with 13 bases lying between them. Germline V gene sequence: CDR1 SNHLY, CDR2 FYNNEI. The CDR3 has 13 amino acids.

The chain joins TRBV6-5 to TRBJ1-6; 8 nucleotides agree with TRBD1. J gave up 7 bases and V 7 bases, and 9 bases lay outside the gene matches. Looked up from germline, CDR1 is MNHEY and CDR2 is SVGAGI. The CDR3 consists of 15 residues. CDR3 DNA sequence: TGTGCCAGCACCCCGGGACAGGCGGGCAATTCACCCCTCCACTTT. Its translation is CASTPGQAGNSPLHF.

The V gene is TRBV5-6, the J gene TRBJ2-2, with TRBD2 as a possible D gene (5 bases). This CDR3 is built from 16 residues. CDR1 SGHDT and CDR2 YYEEEE come from the germline V gene. V lost 3 bases, J lost 4 bases, and 16 bases lay in between. The CDR3 DNA is TGTGCCAGCAGCTCCGTGGCGCTAGCTCTCACCGGGGAGCTGTTTTTT. Translated: CASSSVALALTGELFF.

This clone has just a few counts. This chain joins TRBV28 and TRBJ1-4; a weak D match, TRBD1 (5 bases). V lost 6 bases, J lost 7 bases, and 24 bases lay in between. Germline-derived CDR1 and CDR2 are MDHEN and SYDVKM. This CDR3 is built from 17 residues. The CDR3 spells CASRFLGLDSLIEKLFF. The DNA for the CDR3 is TGTGCCAGCAGGTTTTTGGGACTCGACAGCCTAATTGAAAAACTGTTTTTT.

This chain uses TRBV7-3 with TRBJ2-2; perhaps TRBD2 as D (6 bases). Trimming stripped 5 bases from V and 6 bases from J, with 10 bases between. The germline CDR1 and CDR2 sequences are SGHTA and FQGTGA. This CDR3 has 13 residues. CDR3 loop: CASSLGEAGELFF. Written as DNA, the CDR3 is TGTGCCAGCAGCCTAGGGGAGGCCGGGGAGCTGTTTTTT.

J is TRBJ2-7 and V is TRBV7-8, with a possible D match to TRBD1 (6 bases). This CDR3 is 14 amino acids long. CDR1 is SGHVS, CDR2 FQNEAQ, per germline. With 4 bases removed from V and 3 bases from J, the gap between germline ends came to 13 bases. This CDR3 reads CASSSTGLGYEQYF. CDR3 in DNA: TGTGCCAGCAGCTCAACAGGGCTAGGCTACGAGCAGTACTTC.

This chain joins TRBV7-9 and TRBJ2-2; 7 bases agree with TRBD1. CDR1 and CDR2 (germline): SEHNR, FQNEAQ (reference sequence). The CDR3 is made up of 16 amino acids. V gave up 4 bases and J gave up 5 bases; unmatched junction bases: 10. The CDR3 region is CASSSQSRGRTGELFF. In nucleotides, the CDR3 is TGTGCCAGCAGCTCCCAGAGTAGGGGGCGGACCGGGGAGCTGTTTTTT.

This clone has just one count. The same CDR3 is also encoded by other DNA sequences in this sample. The rearrangement joins TRBV29-1 to TRBJ1-1; D remains unclear. Germline V gene lookup returns CDR1 SQVTM and CDR2 ANQGSEA. The V gene lost 4 bases and the J gene lost 5 bases, with 8 bases spanning the gap. The CDR3 runs to 11 residues. The CDR3 nucleotides are TGCAGCGTTGTCAGAGGGACTGAAGCTTTCTTT. Protein product: CSVVRGTEAFF.

J is TRBJ2-5 and V is TRBV30; 10 bases map to TRBD1. The CDR3 covers 15 residues. Looked up from germline, CDR1 is GTSNPN and CDR2 is SVGIG (reference sequence). V shed 0 bases and J 5 bases; nucleotides not matched to a gene: 6. CDR3 nucleotide sequence: TGTGCCTGGAGTGTTCAAGGGGGACAGGGGGAGACCCAGTACTTC. It translates to CAWSVQGGQGETQYF.

The V gene is TRBV30, the J gene TRBJ2-7; D is possibly TRBD2 (6 bases). CDR1 and CDR2 from the germline V gene are GTSNPN and SVGIG (reference sequence). Deletions cut 3 bases from V and 3 bases from J, with 21 bases between. The CDR3 is made up of 16 amino acids. CDR3: CAWRPLDEGTYYEQYF. CDR3 sequence (DNA): TGTGCCTGGAGACCTTTAGACGAAGGGACTTACTACGAGCAGTACTTC.

V usage is TRBV6-2 or TRBV6-3 and J usage is TRBJ2-5; 7 nucleotides agree with TRBD1. V was pared by 6 bases and J by 4 bases, with 14 bases of the junction left unmatched. Germline-derived CDR1 and CDR2 are MNHEY and SVGEGT. This CDR3 is 16 amino acids long. The CDR3 DNA reads TGTGCCAGCAGCCCTCGAGGCAGGGGGTATGGAGAGACCCAGTACTTC. Amino acid sequence: CASSPRGRGYGETQYF.

The V and J genes are TRBV4-1 and TRBJ1-2; no reliable D call. The CDR3 is made up of 18 amino acids. V dropped 0 bases and J dropped 0 bases, with 17 bases sitting between them. Germline V gene data show CDR1 as MGHRA and CDR2 as YSYEKL. CDR3 amino acids: CASSQETGKRPTNYGYTF. CDR3 DNA: TGCGCCAGCAGCCAAGAAACGGGGAAAAGGCCTACTAACTATGGCTACACCTTC.

The chain recombines TRBV9 with TRBJ2-2; 8 bases map to TRBD1. The CDR3 length is 16 residues. V lost 2 bases to trimming and J lost 1 base; unmatched junction nucleotides: 4. The V gene's germline CDR1 is SGDLS and CDR2 YYNGEE. CDR3 in amino acids: CASSVTGTGNTGELFF. Here the CDR3 DNA reads TGTGCCAGCAGCGTTACCGGGACAGGGAACACCGGGGAGCTGTTTTTT.

The chain employs TRBV19 and TRBJ1-3; D not resolved. Between the trimmed V and J ends, which lost 6 bases and 0 bases, there was a span of 9 bases. Germline values: CDR1 LNHDA, CDR2 SQIVND (reference sequence). The CDR3 has 14 amino acids. This chain's CDR3 is CASRPRSSGNTIYF. The CDR3, as DNA: TGTGCCAGTAGGCCTCGGAGCTCTGGAAACACCATATATTTT.

This sequence joins TRBV6-4 and TRBJ2-3, with D possibly matching TRBD2 (6 bases). V was pared by 2 bases and J by 1 base, with 13 bases between. This CDR3 contains 16 residues. The germline gives CDR1 MRHNA, CDR2 SNTAGT. The CDR3 is CASSDVGERGTDTQYF. The CDR3 bases are TGTGCCAGCAGTGACGTTGGGGAGCGGGGCACAGATACGCAGTATTTT.

The J gene is TRBJ2-7, the V gene TRBV19; perhaps TRBD2 as D (7 bases). This CDR3 is 17 amino acids long. Per the germline V gene, CDR1 is LNHDA and CDR2 is SQIVND (reference sequence). Trimming removed 2 bases from V and 0 bases from J, with 17 bases in between. The CDR3: CASSISGPGGASYEQYF. The CDR3 DNA reads as TGTGCCAGTAGTATATCAGGGCCGGGGGGCGCCTCCTACGAGCAGTACTTC. Complete variable domain (other parts from reference TRBV19 and TRBJ2-7): DGGITQSPKYLFRKEGQNVTLSCEQNLNHDAMYWYRQDPGQGLRLIYYSQIVNDFQKGDIAEGYSVSREKKESFPLTVTSAQKNPTAFYLCASSISGPGGASYEQYFGPGTRLTVT.

The genes are TRBV5-1 and TRBJ2-5, with 8 nucleotides matching TRBD1. The CDR3 is made up of 15 amino acids. With V trimmed by 0 bases and J by 5 bases, 6 bases remained unmatched. Germline CDR1 is SGHRS and CDR2 is YFSETQ. CDR3 DNA: TGCGCCAGCAGCTTGGCCTCAGGGGGCAGGGAGACCCAGTACTTC. The encoded protein is CASSLASGGRETQYF.

The chain couples TRBV3-1 (or the pseudogene TRBV3-2) to TRBJ1-1; D uncertain. Germline V gives CDR1 LGHDT, CDR2 YNNKEL (reference sequence). The CDR3 sequence is 14 residues long. V was clipped by 4 bases and J by 1 base, with 10 bases between them. In DNA form, the CDR3 reads TGTGCCAGCAGCCGAGTCGACTCGAACACTGAAGCTTTCTTT. Protein product: CASSRVDSNTEAFF.

J is TRBJ2-5 and V is TRBV24-1; 11 positions agree with TRBD2. The CDR3 covers 15 residues. The V gene end was trimmed by 4 bases and the J gene end by 5 bases; junction bases not matched to a gene: 5. Germline-derived CDR1 and CDR2 are KGHDR and SFDVKD. In nucleotides, the CDR3 is TGTGCCACCAGTGACCAACTAGCGGGAGTCGAGACCCAGTACTTC. Translated: CATSDQLAGVETQYF.

Remarks on this clone: The sample holds other DNA sequences that translate to the same CDR3. The rearrangement joins TRBV15 to TRBJ2-7; 7 bases are a match to TRBD2. This CDR3 comprises 14 residues. Trimming cost V 1 base and J 1 base; bases outside gene matches: 1. Germline V lookup: CDR1 LNHNV, CDR2 YYDKDF (reference sequence). In nucleotides, the CDR3 is TGTGCCACCAGCAGAGGGGGGGGGTCCTACGAGCAGTACTTC. Translation gives CATSRGGGSYEQYF.

This clone was counted only a few times. The chain employs TRBV19 and TRBJ1-4; TRBD1 matches at 7 bases. The CDR3 is 16 residues long. V lost 4 bases and J lost 4; bases outside the gene matches: 9. CDR1 and CDR2 (germline): LNHDA, SQIVND (reference sequence). The CDR3 coding sequence is TGTGCCAGTAGTACGAAAACGGGACAGAGTAATGAAAAACTGTTTTTT. Its protein product is CASSTKTGQSNEKLFF. The variable domain in full, with the rest retrieved from reference TRBV19 and TRBJ1-4, is DGGITQSPKYLFRKEGQNVTLSCEQNLNHDAMYWYRQDPGQGLRLIYYSQIVNDFQKGDIAEGYSVSREKKESFPLTVTSAQKNPTAFYLCASSTKTGQSNEKLFFGSGTQLSVL.